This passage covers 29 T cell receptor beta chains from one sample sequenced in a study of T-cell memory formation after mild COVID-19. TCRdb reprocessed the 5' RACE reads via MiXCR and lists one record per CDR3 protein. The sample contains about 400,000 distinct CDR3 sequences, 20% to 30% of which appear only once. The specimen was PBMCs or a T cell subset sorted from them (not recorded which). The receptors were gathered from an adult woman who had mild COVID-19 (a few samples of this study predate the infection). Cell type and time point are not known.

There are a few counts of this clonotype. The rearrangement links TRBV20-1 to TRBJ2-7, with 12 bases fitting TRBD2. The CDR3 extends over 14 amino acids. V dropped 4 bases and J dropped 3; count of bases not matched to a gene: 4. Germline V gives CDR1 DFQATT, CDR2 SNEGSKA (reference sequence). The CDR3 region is CSAMQTSGSYEQYF. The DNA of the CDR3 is TGCAGTGCTATGCAGACTAGCGGGAGCTACGAGCAGTACTTC.

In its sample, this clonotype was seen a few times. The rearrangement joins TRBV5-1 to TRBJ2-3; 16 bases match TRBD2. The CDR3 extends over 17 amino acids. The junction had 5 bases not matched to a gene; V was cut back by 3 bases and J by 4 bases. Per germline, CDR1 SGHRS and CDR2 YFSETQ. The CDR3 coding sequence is TGCGCCAGCAGCTCCGGGACTAGCGGGGGGGCCGCAGATACGCAGTATTTT. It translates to CASSSGTSGGAADTQYF.

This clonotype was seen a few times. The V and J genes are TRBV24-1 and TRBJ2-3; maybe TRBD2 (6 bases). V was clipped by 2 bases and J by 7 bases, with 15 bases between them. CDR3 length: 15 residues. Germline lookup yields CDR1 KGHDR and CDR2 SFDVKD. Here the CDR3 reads CATSDSYIAENTQYF. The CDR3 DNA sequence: TGTGCCACCAGTGATTCTTACATAGCGGAAAATACGCAGTATTTT.

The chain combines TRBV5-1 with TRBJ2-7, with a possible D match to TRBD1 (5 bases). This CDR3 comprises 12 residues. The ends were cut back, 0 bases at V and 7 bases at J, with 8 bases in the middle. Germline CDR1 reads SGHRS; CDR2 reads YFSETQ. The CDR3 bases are TGCGCCAGCAGCTTGGCAGGGTGGGAGCAGTACTTC. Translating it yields CASSLAGWEQYF.

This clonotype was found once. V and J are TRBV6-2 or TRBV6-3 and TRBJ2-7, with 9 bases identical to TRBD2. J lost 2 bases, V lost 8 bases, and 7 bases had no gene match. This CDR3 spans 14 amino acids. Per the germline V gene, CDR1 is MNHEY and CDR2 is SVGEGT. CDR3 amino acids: CASGSGSATYEQYF. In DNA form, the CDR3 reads TGTGCCAGCGGTAGCGGGAGTGCTACCTACGAGCAGTACTTC.

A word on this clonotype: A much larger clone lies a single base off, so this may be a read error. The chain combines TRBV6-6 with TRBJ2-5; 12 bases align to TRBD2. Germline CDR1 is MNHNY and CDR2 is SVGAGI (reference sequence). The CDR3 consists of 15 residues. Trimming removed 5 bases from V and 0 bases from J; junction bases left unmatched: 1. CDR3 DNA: TGTGCCAGCAGTCGGACTAGCGGGGACCAAGAGACCCAGTACTTC. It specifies CASSRTSGDQETQYF.

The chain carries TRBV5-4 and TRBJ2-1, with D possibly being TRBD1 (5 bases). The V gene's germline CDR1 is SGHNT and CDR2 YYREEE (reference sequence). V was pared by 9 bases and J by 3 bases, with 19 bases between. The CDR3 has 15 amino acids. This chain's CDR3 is CATGARSSGYNEQFF. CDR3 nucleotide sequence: TGTGCCACTGGGGCGAGGTCTAGTGGCTACAATGAGCAGTTCTTC.

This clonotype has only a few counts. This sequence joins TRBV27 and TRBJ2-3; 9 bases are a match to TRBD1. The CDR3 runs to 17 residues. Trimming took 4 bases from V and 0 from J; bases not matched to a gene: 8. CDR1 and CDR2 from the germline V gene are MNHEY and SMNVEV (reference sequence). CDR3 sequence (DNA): TGTGCCAGCAGTTGGGGAAACAGGGGGCGGAGCACAGATACGCAGTATTTT. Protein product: CASSWGNRGRSTDTQYF.

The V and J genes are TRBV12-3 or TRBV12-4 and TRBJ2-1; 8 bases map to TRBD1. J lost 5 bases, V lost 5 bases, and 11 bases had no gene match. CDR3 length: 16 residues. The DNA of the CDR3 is TGTGCCAGCAGTCCCACGGCCAGGGGGCACGACAATGAGCAGTTCTTC. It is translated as CASSPTARGHDNEQFF.

The CDR3 spells CAISGVDPGQPQHF. The CDR3, as DNA: TGTGCCATCAGTGGGGTCGACCCGGGCCAGCCCCAGCATTTT. The chain employs TRBV10-3 and TRBJ1-5; D gene ambiguous. CDR1 and CDR2 from the germline V gene are ENHRY and SYGVKD. The CDR3 length is 14 residues. Trimming left V 4 bases short and J 7 bases short, with 14 bases between.

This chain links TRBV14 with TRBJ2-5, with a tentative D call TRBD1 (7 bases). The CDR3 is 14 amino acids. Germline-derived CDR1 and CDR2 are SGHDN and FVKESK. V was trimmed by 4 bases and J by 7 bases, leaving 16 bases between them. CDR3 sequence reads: CASSPRDSVGTQYF. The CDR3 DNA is TGTGCCAGCAGCCCGCGGGACAGCGTCGGGACCCAGTACTTC.

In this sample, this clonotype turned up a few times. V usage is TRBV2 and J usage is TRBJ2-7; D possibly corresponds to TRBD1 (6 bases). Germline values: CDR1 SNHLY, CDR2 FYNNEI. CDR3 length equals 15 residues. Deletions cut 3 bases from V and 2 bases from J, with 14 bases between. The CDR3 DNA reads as TGTGCCAGCAGTGATTCGGGACAAGGTACCTACGAGCAGTACTTC. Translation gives CASSDSGQGTYEQYF.

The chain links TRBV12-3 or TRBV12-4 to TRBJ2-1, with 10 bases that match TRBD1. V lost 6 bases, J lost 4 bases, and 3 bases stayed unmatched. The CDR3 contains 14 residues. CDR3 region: CASRGTGAYNEQFF. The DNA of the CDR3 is TGTGCCAGCAGGGGGACAGGGGCATACAATGAGCAGTTCTTC.

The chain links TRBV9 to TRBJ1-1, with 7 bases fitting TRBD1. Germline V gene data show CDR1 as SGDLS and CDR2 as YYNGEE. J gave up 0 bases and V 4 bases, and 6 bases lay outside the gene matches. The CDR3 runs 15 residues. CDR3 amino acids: CASSPRGYMNTEAFF. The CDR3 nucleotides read TGTGCCAGCAGCCCCAGGGGGTACATGAACACTGAAGCTTTCTTT.

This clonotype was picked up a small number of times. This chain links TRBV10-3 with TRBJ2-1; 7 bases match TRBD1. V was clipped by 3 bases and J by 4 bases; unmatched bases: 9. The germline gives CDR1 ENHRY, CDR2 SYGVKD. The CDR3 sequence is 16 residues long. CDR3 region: CAISDYGDSGYNEQFF. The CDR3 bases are TGTGCCATCAGTGATTACGGGGACAGCGGATACAATGAGCAGTTCTTC.

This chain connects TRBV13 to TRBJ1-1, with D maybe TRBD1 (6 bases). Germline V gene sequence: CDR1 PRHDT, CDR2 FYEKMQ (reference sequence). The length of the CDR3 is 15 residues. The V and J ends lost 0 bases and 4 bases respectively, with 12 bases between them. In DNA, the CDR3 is TGTGCCAGCAGCTTAGGGGGGGGCGCGAGCACTGAAGCTTTCTTT. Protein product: CASSLGGGASTEAFF.

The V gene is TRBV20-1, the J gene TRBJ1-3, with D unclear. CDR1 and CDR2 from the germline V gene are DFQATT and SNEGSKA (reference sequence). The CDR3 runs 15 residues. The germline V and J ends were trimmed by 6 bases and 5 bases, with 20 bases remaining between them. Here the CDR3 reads CSASDGLVNRNTIYF. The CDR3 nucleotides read TGCAGTGCCTCAGATGGACTCGTCAATAGAAACACCATATATTTT.

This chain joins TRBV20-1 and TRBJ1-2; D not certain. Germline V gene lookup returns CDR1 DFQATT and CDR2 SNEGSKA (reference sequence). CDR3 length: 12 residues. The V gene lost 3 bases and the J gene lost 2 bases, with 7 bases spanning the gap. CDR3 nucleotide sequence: TGCAGTGCTAGCTCGGGGAACTATGGCTACACCTTC. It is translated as CSASSGNYGYTF.

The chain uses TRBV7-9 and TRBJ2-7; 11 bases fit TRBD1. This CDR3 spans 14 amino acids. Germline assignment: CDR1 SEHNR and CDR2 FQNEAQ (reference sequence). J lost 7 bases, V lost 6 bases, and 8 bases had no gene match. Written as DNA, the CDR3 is TGTGCCAGCAGAAGGACAGGGGGCGCGGGTGAGCAGTACTTC. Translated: CASRRTGGAGEQYF.

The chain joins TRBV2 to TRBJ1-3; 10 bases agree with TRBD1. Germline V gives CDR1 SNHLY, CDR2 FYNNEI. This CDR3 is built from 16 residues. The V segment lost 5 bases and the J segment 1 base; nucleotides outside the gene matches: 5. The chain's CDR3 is CASSLTGGRSGNTIYF. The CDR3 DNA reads TGTGCCAGCAGTCTGACAGGGGGCAGGTCTGGAAACACCATATATTTT.

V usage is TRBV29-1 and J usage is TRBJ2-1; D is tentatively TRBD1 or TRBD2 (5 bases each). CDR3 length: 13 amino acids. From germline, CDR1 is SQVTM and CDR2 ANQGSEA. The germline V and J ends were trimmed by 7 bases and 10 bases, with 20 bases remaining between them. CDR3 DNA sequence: TGCAGCGCTGCGTCTAGGGGCCGGGGCGAGCAGTTCTTC. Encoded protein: CSAASRGRGEQFF.

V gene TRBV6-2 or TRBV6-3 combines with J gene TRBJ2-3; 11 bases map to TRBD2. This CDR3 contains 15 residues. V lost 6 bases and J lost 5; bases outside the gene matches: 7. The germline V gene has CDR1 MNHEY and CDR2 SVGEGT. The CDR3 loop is CASSYSGGAEDTQYF. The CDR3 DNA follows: TGTGCCAGCAGCTATAGCGGGGGGGCCGAAGATACGCAGTATTTT.

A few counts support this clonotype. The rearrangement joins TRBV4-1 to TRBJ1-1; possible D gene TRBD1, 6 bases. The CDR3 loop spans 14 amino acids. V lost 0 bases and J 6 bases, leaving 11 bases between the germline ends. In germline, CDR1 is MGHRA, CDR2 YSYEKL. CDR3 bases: TGCGCCAGCAGCCAAGATTGGACAGTCGCTGAAGCTTTCTTT. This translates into CASSQDWTVAEAFF.

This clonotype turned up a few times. The CDR3 reads CATSDGRPSSYNEQFF. Here the CDR3 DNA reads TGTGCCACCAGTGATGGACGACCAAGCTCCTACAATGAGCAGTTCTTC. The V gene is TRBV24-1, the J gene TRBJ2-1; D unclear. Germline V CDR1 and CDR2: KGHDR, SFDVKD. Trimming took 3 bases from V and 0 from J, leaving 11 bases between them. This CDR3 is built from 16 residues.

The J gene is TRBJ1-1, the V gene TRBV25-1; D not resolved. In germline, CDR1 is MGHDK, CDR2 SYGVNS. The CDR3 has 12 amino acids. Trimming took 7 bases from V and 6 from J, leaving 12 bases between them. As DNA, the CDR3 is TGTGCCAGCACGGGGAGGGATCCTGAAGCTTTCTTT. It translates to CASTGRDPEAFF.

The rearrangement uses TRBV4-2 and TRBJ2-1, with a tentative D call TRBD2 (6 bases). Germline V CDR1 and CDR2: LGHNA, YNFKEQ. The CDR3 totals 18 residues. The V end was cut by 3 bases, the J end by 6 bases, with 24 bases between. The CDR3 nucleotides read TGTGCCAGCAGCCACCTTCTTCTAGCGCCCCAATCTTCCAATGAGCAGTTCTTC. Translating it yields CASSHLLLAPQSSNEQFF.

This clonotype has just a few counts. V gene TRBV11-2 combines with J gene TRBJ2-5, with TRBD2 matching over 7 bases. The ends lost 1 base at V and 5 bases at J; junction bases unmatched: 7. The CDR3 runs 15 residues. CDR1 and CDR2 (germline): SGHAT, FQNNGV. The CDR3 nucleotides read TGTGCCAGCAGCTTAGGACCTTACGGGGGGGAGACCCAGTACTTC. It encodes CASSLGPYGGETQYF.

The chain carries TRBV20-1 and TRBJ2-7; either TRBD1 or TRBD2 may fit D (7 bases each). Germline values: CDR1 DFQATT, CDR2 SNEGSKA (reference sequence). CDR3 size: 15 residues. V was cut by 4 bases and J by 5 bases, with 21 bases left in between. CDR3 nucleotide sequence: TGCAGTGCTACCCCCAATTCAGGGGGAGGGGACGAGCAGTACTTC. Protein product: CSATPNSGGGDEQYF.

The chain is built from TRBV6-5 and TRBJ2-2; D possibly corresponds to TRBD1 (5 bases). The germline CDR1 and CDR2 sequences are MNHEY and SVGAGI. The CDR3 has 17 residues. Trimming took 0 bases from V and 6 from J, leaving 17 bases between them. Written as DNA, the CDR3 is TGTGCCAGCAGTTACTCGTTTTTAGGGGAATTGGCCGGGGAGCTGTTTTTT. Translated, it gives CASSYSFLGELAGELFF.